Listed here are 7 T cell receptor beta chains from one sample, sequenced in a study of technical replicates of blood from a handful of donors. Sequencing used immunoSEQ multiplex PCR; TCRdb keeps in-frame clones, though not all of them. This sample has 45,000 to 65,000 clones; about 93% occur once, and the top ten carry 0.2% to 0.25%. The sample consisted of T cells isolated from PBMCs. Receptors originate from a human donor in good health.

The rearrangement uses TRBV7-9 and TRBJ2-3, with 7 bases that match TRBD2. The length of the CDR3 is 15 residues. After removal of 6 bases from V and 0 bases from J, the junction contained 6 bases not matched to a gene. Germline CDR1 reads SEHNR; CDR2 reads FQNEAQ (reference sequence). DNA for the CDR3: TGTGCCAGCAGACGACTAGCAGTCAGCACAGATACGCAGTATTTT. This sequence encodes CASRRLAVSTDTQYF.

The J gene is TRBJ1-1, the V gene TRBV5-5; D gene unclear. Germline CDR1 and CDR2: SGHKS and YYEKEE (reference sequence). Trimming took off 0 bases at V and 0 bases at J, with 9 bases between the two ends. The CDR3 extends over 15 amino acids. The CDR3 nucleotides read TGTGCCAGCAGCTTGGCCCACACCATGAACACTGAAGCTTTCTTT. This encodes CASSLAHTMNTEAFF.

The gene calls are TRBV18 and TRBJ2-7, with 10 bases fitting TRBD2. V dropped 3 bases and J dropped 3; count of bases not matched to a gene: 5. Germline CDR1 reads KGHSH; CDR2 reads LQKENI. The CDR3 has 15 residues. This CDR3 is CASSPGVAGGYEQYF. CDR3 nucleotides: TGTGCCAGCTCACCGGGAGTAGCGGGGGGCTACGAGCAGTACTTC.

The gene calls are TRBV15 and TRBJ1-6, with D hard to call. CDR3 length equals 13 residues. CDR1 is LNHNV and CDR2 is YYDKDF in the germline V gene (reference sequence). Trimming took 2 bases from V and 7 from J, leaving 6 bases between them. CDR3 residues: CATSRRENSPLHF. The CDR3 DNA is TGTGCCACCAGCAGAAGGGAGAATTCACCCCTCCACTTT. The whole variable domain, remainder taken from reference TRBV15 and TRBJ1-6, is DAMVIQNPRYQVTQFGKPVTLSCSQTLNHNVMYWYQQKSSQAPKLLFHYYDKDFNNEADTPDNFQSRRPNTSFCFLDIRSPGLGDTAMYLCATSRRENSPLHFGNGTRLTVT.

The V and J genes are TRBV11-2 and TRBJ2-7, with 7 bases fitting TRBD1. This CDR3 is 15 amino acids long. CDR1 is SGHAT and CDR2 is FQNNGV in the germline V gene. V was clipped by 3 bases and J by 4 bases; unmatched bases: 9. CDR3 nucleotides: TGTGCCAGCAGCTTGGTGGGGACAGTGTTGTACGAGCAGTACTTC. It is translated as CASSLVGTVLYEQYF.

This sequence joins TRBV18 and TRBJ1-5, with D perhaps matching TRBD1 (5 bases). Deletions cut 3 bases from V and 0 bases from J, with 9 bases between. This CDR3 region has 15 residues. Germline V gives CDR1 KGHSH, CDR2 LQKENI. The CDR3 loop reads CASSPGHYSNQPQHF. In DNA, the CDR3 is TGTGCCAGCTCACCCGGACACTATAGCAATCAGCCCCAGCATTTT.

The chain carries TRBV7-9 and TRBJ2-5, with D maybe TRBD1 (5 bases). Germline-derived CDR1 and CDR2 are SEHNR and FQNEAQ (reference sequence). The V and J ends lost 3 bases and 1 base respectively, with 15 bases between them. This CDR3 spans 16 amino acids. The CDR3 protein is CASSFRSPDSQETQYF. The DNA for the CDR3 is TGTGCCAGCAGCTTCCGGTCCCCCGACAGCCAAGAGACCCAGTACTTC.